A selection of T cell receptor beta chains follows, all from one sample in a study of CXCR3-negative and CXCR3-positive naive CD8 T cells. No DNA is given; TCRdb re-called the 5' RACE reads and lists each CDR3 protein once. This sample's clone table lists approximately 100,000 distinct CDR3 sequences. The sequenced sample consisted of naive CXCR3+ CD8+ T cells from blood. All receptors derive from a human donor in good health. Some clones in this sample may be carry-over from other donors' samples. The CDR3 runs from the conserved cysteine through the conserved F or W.

v_gene	j_gene	CDR3aa
TRBV12-3/TRBV12-4	TRBJ2-5	CASSSSRETQYF
TRBV21-1	TRBJ2-3	CASSKGFAGPTDTQYF
TRBV12-3/TRBV12-4	TRBJ1-1	CASSFLMNTEAFF
TRBV29-1	TRBJ2-1	CSVEQFTGQGLIYEQFF
TRBV15	TRBJ2-4	CATSTTGLAKNIQYF
TRBV5-6	TRBJ2-1	CASSFSPGVEQFF
TRBV14	TRBJ1-1	CASSQELGNTEAFF
TRBV7-9	TRBJ2-5	CASSLASGGQETQYF
TRBV15	TRBJ2-1	CATASRVASGRAGWNEQFF
TRBV24-1	TRBJ2-2	CATSDFLNTGELFF
TRBV7-8	TRBJ2-7	CASSLALAGYEQYF
TRBV7-2	TRBJ2-1	CASSFWSNEQFF
TRBV28	TRBJ2-1	CASSLLAGERNEQFF
TRBV7-6	TRBJ2-7	CASSSIGRTRGDTEQYF
TRBV5-1	TRBJ2-3	CASTLSGILGDTQYF
TRBV20-1	TRBJ2-1	CSAEPSGIEQFF
TRBV23-1	TRBJ2-5	CASSQCPGSDLGRTEETQYF
TRBV5-4	TRBJ2-5	CASSKGLAGGNPPETQYF
TRBV6-4	TRBJ2-5	CASSPAGGTETHYF
TRBV12-3/TRBV12-4	TRBJ2-7	CASSFGGYEQYF
TRBV28	TRBJ2-4	CASSPLTMRGQHRQGIQYF
TRBV29-1	TRBJ2-1	CSAGLAGYNEQFF
TRBV27	TRBJ2-3	CASSFRALVDTQYF
TRBV27	TRBJ2-3	CASRQTRTDTQYF
TRBV29-1	TRBJ1-1	CSVVLLGAIEAFF
TRBV29-1	TRBJ2-5	CSVEGHPPLGRLQETQYF
TRBV2	TRBJ2-5	CASSDGLAGAETQYF
TRBV12-3/TRBV12-4	TRBJ2-1	CASSFFPGRTSYNEQFF
TRBV6-2/TRBV6-3	TRBJ2-7	CASSWQPGGYEQYF
TRBV28	TRBJ2-1	CASSFSGDPYNEQFF
TRBV13	TRBJ2-1	CASTSRGSRLEYHEYNEQFF
TRBV3-1	TRBJ2-1	CASSQYPVSQRIAGANNEQFF
TRBV6-6	TRBJ2-7	CASSYLLADSYEQYF
TRBV28	TRBJ2-1	CASSYTTSFNRDEQFF
TRBV7-8	TRBJ2-1	CASSGTPGRETWFEQFF
TRBV29-1	TRBJ2-2	CSVVDGTGELFF
TRBV28	TRBJ2-4	CASSLEGTMYSNIQYF
TRBV7-2	TRBJ1-5	CASSLFAGTMSSNQPQHF
TRBV5-1	TRBJ2-7	CASSSSGTGLVYEQYF
TRBV29-1	TRBJ2-1	CSGGDRGNEQFF
TRBV5-1	TRBJ2-1	CASSSPAGGLNEQFF